This entry is about one T cell receptor (beta chain). The sample belongs to a study of blood T cell repertoires in COVID-19. Looking at the study overall: The United States, Italy and Spain were the sources of the acute and convalescent COVID-19 samples.

The data were produced by immunoSEQ multiplex PCR, yet TCRdb's version contains in-frame clones alone and is incomplete. The sample contains around 20,000 clones, over 85% of which appear only once. The CDR3 is made up of 16 amino acids. The germline V gene has CDR1 MDHEN and CDR2 SYDVKM. V was clipped by 1 base and J by 3 bases, with 16 bases between them. The source of this sequence is a woman in her fifties or sixties with active COVID-19. This chain connects TRBV28 to TRBJ2-7, with D perhaps TRBD1 (5 bases). Sequenced input: peripheral blood. The CDR3 DNA reads as TGTGCCAGCAGTTTATCCCGAGACAGAAGAGGCTACGAGCAGTACTTC. Protein sequence: CASSLSRDRRGYEQYF.